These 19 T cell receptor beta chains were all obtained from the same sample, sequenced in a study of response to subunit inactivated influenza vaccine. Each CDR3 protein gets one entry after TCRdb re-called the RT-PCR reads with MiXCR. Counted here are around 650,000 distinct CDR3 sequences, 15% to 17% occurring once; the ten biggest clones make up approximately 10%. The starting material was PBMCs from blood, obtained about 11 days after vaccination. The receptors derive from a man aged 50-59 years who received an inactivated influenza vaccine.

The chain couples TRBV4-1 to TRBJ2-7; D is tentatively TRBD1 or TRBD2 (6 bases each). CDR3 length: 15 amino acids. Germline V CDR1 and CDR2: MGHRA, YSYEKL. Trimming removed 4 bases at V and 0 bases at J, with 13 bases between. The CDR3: CASSPLGGPSYEQYF. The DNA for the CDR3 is TGCGCCAGCAGCCCCCTGGGGGGCCCCTCCTACGAGCAGTACTTC.

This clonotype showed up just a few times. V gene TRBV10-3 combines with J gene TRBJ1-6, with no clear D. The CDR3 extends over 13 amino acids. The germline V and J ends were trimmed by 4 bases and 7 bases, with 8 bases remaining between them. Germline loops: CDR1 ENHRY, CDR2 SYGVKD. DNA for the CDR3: TGTGCCATCAGTGTGGCCGGCAATTCACCCCTCCACTTT. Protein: CAISVAGNSPLHF.

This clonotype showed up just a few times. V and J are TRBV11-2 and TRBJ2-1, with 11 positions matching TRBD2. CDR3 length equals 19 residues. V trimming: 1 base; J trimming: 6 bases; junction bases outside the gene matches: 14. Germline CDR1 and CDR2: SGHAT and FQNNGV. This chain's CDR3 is CASSLGVLAGDYLGNEQFF. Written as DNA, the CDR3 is TGTGCCAGCAGCTTAGGGGTACTAGCGGGAGATTATTTGGGCAATGAGCAGTTCTTC.

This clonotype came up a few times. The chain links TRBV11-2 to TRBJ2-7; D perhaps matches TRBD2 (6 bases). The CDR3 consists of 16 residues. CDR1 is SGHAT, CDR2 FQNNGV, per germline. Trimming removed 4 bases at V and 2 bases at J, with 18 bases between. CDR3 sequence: CASSSHPGLPAYEQYF. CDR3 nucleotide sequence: TGTGCCAGCAGCTCTCATCCGGGACTTCCAGCCTACGAGCAGTACTTC.

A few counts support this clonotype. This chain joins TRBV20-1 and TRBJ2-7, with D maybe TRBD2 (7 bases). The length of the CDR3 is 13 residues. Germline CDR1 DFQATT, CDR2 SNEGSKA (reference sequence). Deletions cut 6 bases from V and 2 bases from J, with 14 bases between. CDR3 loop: CSAQSGGPYEQYF. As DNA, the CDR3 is TGCAGTGCCCAGTCCGGGGGGCCCTACGAGCAGTACTTC.

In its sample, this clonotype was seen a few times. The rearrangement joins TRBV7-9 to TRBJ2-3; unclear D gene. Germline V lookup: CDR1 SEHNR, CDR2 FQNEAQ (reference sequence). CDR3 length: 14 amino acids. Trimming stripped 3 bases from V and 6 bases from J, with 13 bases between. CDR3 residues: CASSFNDPWDTQYF. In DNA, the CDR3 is TGTGCCAGCAGCTTCAACGATCCATGGGATACGCAGTATTTT.

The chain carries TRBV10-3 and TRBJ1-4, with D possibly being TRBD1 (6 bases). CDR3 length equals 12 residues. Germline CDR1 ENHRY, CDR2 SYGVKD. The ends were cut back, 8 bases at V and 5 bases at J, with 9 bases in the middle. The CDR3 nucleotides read TGTGCCATCTCTACAGGGAATGAAAAACTGTTTTTT. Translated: CAISTGNEKLFF.

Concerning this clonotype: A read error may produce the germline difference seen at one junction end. DNA for the CDR3: TGCAGTGCGGGTCGAGGGACGGGAAGTCAAGAGACCCAGCACTTC. Protein product: CSAGRGTGSQETQHF. This rearrangement joins TRBV20-1 to TRBJ2-5; perhaps D is TRBD1 or TRBD2 (5 bases each). The germline V gene has CDR1 DFQATT and CDR2 SNEGSKA (reference sequence). The CDR3 has 15 residues.

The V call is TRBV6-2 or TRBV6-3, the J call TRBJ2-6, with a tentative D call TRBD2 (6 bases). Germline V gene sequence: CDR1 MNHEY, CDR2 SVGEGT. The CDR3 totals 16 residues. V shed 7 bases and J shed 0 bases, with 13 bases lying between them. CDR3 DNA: TGTGCCAGCATGGGGGACTCCGGCTCTGGGGCCAACGTCCTGACTTTC. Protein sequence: CASMGDSGSGANVLTF.

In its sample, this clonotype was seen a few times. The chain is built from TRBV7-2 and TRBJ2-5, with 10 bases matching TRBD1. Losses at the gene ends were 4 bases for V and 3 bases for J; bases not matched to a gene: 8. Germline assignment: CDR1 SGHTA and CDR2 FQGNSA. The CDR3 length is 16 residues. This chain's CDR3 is CASSYFSGQGKETQYF. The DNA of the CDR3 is TGTGCCAGCAGCTACTTTTCGGGACAGGGGAAAGAGACCCAGTACTTC.

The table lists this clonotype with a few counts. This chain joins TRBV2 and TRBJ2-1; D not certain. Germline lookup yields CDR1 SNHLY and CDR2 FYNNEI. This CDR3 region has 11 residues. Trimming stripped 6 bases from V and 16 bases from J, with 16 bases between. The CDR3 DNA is TGTGCCAGCAGGGACCCCGGTTTGCTTTTCTTC. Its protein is CASRDPGLLFF.

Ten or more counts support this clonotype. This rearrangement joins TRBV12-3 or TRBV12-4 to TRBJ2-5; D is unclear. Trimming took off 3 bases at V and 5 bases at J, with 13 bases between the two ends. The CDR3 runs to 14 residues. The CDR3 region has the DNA TGTGCCAGCAGTTTGTTAGCAACCCGGGAGACCCAGTACTTC. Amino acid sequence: CASSLLATRETQYF.

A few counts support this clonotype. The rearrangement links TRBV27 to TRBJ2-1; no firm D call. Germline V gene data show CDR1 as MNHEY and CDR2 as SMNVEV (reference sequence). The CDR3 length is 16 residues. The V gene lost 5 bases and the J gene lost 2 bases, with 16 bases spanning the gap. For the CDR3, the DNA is TGTGCCAGCAGTCCTATGGGTTTCGGGCCCTACAATGAGCAGTTCTTC. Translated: CASSPMGFGPYNEQFF.

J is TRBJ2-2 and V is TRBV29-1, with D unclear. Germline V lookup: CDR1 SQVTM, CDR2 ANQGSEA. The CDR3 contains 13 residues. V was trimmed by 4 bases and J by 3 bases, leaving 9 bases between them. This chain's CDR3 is CSVGEWDTGELFF. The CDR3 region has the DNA TGCAGCGTTGGCGAATGGGACACCGGGGAGCTGTTTTTT.

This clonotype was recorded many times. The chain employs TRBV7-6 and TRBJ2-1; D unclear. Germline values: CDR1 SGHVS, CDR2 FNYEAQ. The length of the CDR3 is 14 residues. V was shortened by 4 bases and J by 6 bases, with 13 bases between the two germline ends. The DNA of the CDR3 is TGTGCCAGCAGCTCCCTCGATAGGAGCAATGAGCAGTTCTTC. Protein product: CASSSLDRSNEQFF.

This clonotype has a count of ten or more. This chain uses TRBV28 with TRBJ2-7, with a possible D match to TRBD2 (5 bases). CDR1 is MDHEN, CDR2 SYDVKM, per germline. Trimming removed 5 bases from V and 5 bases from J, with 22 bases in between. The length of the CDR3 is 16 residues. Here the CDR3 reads CASSTSYGPRTDEQYF. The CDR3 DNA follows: TGTGCCAGCAGTACATCTTACGGCCCCCGGACTGACGAGCAGTACTTC.

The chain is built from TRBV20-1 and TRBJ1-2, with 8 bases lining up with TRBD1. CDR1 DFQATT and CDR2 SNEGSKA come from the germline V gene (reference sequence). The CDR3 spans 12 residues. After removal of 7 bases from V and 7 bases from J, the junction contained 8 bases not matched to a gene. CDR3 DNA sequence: TGCAGTGTAATTCAGGGGGCCGGTGGCTACACCTTC. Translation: CSVIQGAGGYTF.

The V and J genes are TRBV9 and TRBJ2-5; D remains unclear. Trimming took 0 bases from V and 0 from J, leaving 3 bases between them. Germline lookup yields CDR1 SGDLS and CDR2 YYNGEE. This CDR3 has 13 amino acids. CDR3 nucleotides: TGTGCCAGCAGCGTAGCTGACCAAGAGACCCAGTACTTC. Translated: CASSVADQETQYF.

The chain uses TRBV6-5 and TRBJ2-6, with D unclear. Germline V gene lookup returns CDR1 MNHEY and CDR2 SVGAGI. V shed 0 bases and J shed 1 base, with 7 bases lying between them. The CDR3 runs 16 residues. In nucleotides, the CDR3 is TGTGCCAGCAGTTACTCGACGGGTTCTGGGGCCAACGTCCTGACTTTC. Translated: CASSYSTGSGANVLTF.